Each of the 2 T cell receptor beta chains below was sequenced from the same sample in a study of blood T cell repertoires in COVID-19. Assay: immunoSEQ multiplex PCR; the TCRdb copy retains only in-frame clones and omits some. The sample lists approximately 130,000 clones, 80% to 85% occurring once. The sample was PBMCs or T cells enriched from blood (not recorded which). The receptors shown here come from a man younger than 40 who had recovered from COVID-19.

The chain couples TRBV10-2 to TRBJ2-3; 9 bases match TRBD1. V lost 1 base and J lost 3; bases outside the gene matches: 8. Germline CDR1 is WSHSY and CDR2 is SAAADI. CDR3 size: 17 residues. CDR3 amino acids: CASSEFFTGGSTDTQYF. The CDR3 bases are TGCGCCAGCAGTGAGTTTTTCACAGGGGGCTCGACAGATACGCAGTATTTT.

The V call is TRBV2, the J call TRBJ1-3; tentatively, D is TRBD1 (5 bases). Germline CDR1 and CDR2: SNHLY and FYNNEI. The CDR3 is 14 residues long. Trimming stripped 4 bases from V and 6 bases from J, with 13 bases between. The CDR3 spells CASSAQGGKNTIYF. DNA of the CDR3: TGTGCCAGCAGTGCCCAGGGTGGTAAAAACACCATATATTTT. The full variable domain, completed using reference TRBV2 and TRBJ1-3, is EPEVTQTPSHQVTQMGQEVILRCVPISNHLYFYWYRQILGQKVEFLVSFYNNEISEKSEIFDDQFSVERPDGSNFTLKIRSTKLEDSAMYFCASSAQGGKNTIYFGEGSWLTVV.